The 25 T cell receptor beta chains below come from one sample, sequenced in a study of T cells in Graves' hyperthyroidism and ophthalmopathy. The source material, RNA transcripts, was used to amplify TCR beta CDR3 regions. During a first-round RT-PCR of the TCR CDR3, the HTBI primer set was used. TCRdb re-called the multiplex PCR reads through MiXCR, storing one row per CDR3 protein. The repertoire includes around 620,000 distinct CDR3 sequences, 12% to 15% of them detected once, and less than 9% sits in the top ten. The sequenced material came from blood. The receptors stem from a woman aged 18-30 years with Graves' ophthalmopathy.

Here the CDR3 reads CASSERIALRRTYYNEQFF. The CDR3 DNA follows: TGTGCCAGCAGTGAGCGGATAGCTTTGCGAAGGACCTACTACAATGAGCAGTTCTTC. The chain uses TRBV2 and TRBJ2-1; D is ambiguous. The CDR3 length is 19 residues. Germline loops: CDR1 SNHLY, CDR2 FYNNEI. V shed 3 bases and J shed 3 bases, with 24 bases lying between them.

The table lists this clonotype with many counts. This sequence joins TRBV27 and TRBJ1-1; D uncertain. The ends were cut back, 1 base at V and 1 base at J, with 7 bases in the middle. This CDR3 spans 14 amino acids. Germline loops: CDR1 MNHEY, CDR2 SMNVEV (reference sequence). The chain's CDR3 is CASSLLGWNTEAFF. Written as DNA, the CDR3 is TGTGCCAGCAGTTTATTAGGCTGGAACACTGAAGCTTTCTTT.

The chain has TRBV11-2 and TRBJ1-2; D possibly corresponds to TRBD1 (6 bases). V lost 5 bases and J 0 bases, leaving 19 bases between the germline ends. The germline gives CDR1 SGHAT, CDR2 FQNNGV. This CDR3 has 17 amino acids. The CDR3 loop is CASSPSRGGATNYGYTF. The DNA of the CDR3 is TGTGCCAGCAGCCCCTCTCGAGGGGGGGCCACTAACTATGGCTACACCTTC.

This clonotype was found many times. The genes are TRBV30 and TRBJ2-1; D is unresolved. Between the trimmed V and J ends, which lost 1 base and 8 bases, there was a span of 12 bases. The CDR3 runs to 13 residues. CDR1 is GTSNPN and CDR2 is SVGIG in the germline V gene (reference sequence). This chain's CDR3 is CAWSGESSDEQFF. DNA for the CDR3: TGTGCCTGGAGTGGTGAGAGTAGTGATGAGCAGTTCTTC.

This clonotype was counted many times. V and J are TRBV6-2 or TRBV6-3 and TRBJ2-7; D might be TRBD2 (6 bases). This CDR3 has 13 residues. V lost 6 bases, J lost 6 bases, and 15 bases lay in between. In germline, CDR1 is MNHEY, CDR2 SVGEGT. CDR3 loop: CASSNRELAEQYF. CDR3 DNA: TGTGCCAGCAGCAACCGGGAGCTGGCCGAGCAGTACTTC.

This clonotype appeared a single time. Here the CDR3 omits its conserved ending phenylalanine or tryptophan, so a read error is the likely source. The gene calls are TRBV6-2 or TRBV6-3 and TRBJ2-7; 13 positions match TRBD2. CDR1 is MNHEY and CDR2 is SVGEGT in the germline V gene. The CDR3 runs to 18 residues. V was pared by 2 bases and J by 5 bases, with 12 bases of the junction left unmatched. As DNA, the CDR3 is TGTGCCAGCAGTTACGCCTCATCACTAGCGGGAGGGCCCAACGAGCAGTACCTC. Residues: CASSYASSLAGGPNEQYL.

This clonotype was observed a few times. One base away lies a much larger clone, so this may be a sequencing read error. V and J are TRBV12-3 or TRBV12-4 and TRBJ1-2; D remains ambiguous. Trimming cost V 8 bases and J 7 bases, with 14 bases left between them. CDR3 length equals 12 residues. The CDR3 loop is CASGLPKGGYTF. CDR3 nucleotides: TGTGCCAGCGGTCTCCCGAAAGGTGGCTACACCTTC.

This clonotype was observed many times. The chain is built from TRBV2 and TRBJ1-4, with D possibly TRBD1 on 5 matching bases. The CDR3 is 13 amino acids. V was cut by 6 bases and J by 4 bases, with 9 bases left in between. Germline assignment: CDR1 SNHLY and CDR2 FYNNEI. The CDR3 loop reads CASSWGDNEKLFF. The CDR3 DNA reads as TGTGCCAGCAGCTGGGGGGATAATGAAAAACTGTTTTTT.

This clonotype has ten or more counts. The CDR3 DNA reads TGTGCCAGCAGCCAAGATTGGCAGAGTAATGAAAAACTGTTTTTT. Its translation: CASSQDWQSNEKLFF. This chain uses TRBV4-2 with TRBJ1-4; no reliable D call. Germline V gene sequence: CDR1 LGHNA, CDR2 YNFKEQ. The CDR3 is 15 amino acids. Trimming removed 0 bases at V and 4 bases at J, with 9 bases between.

This clonotype was recorded many times. The chain couples TRBV27 to TRBJ2-7, with 8 nucleotides matching TRBD1. V trimming: 3 bases; J trimming: 7 bases; junction bases outside the gene matches: 5. Looked up from germline, CDR1 is MNHEY and CDR2 is SMNVEV (reference sequence). The CDR3 runs 13 residues. This CDR3 is CASSLGQAGEQYF. CDR3 nucleotides: TGTGCCAGCAGTTTGGGACAGGCGGGAGAGCAGTACTTC.

This clonotype came up many times. The chain joins TRBV20-1 to TRBJ2-3; D possibly corresponds to TRBD2 (5 bases). The V end was cut by 4 bases, the J end by 7 bases, with 21 bases between. This CDR3 comprises 15 residues. The germline V gene encodes CDR1 DFQATT and CDR2 SNEGSKA (reference sequence). DNA for the CDR3: TGCAGTGCTACGTCCGGGATTTCCACCGCCAATACGCAGTATTTT. This gives the protein CSATSGISTANTQYF.

This clonotype has a count of ten or more. The genes are TRBV6-1 and TRBJ2-7; possibly TRBD2 for D (6 bases). CDR3 length: 15 residues. CDR1 MNHNS and CDR2 SASEGT come from the germline V gene. The ends were cut back, 8 bases at V and 3 bases at J, with 20 bases in the middle. The CDR3 DNA reads as TGTGCCAGCGGGAGGAGACATTCAGAACACTACGAGCAGTACTTC. The encoded protein is CASGRRHSEHYEQYF.

Ten or more counts support this clonotype. This chain connects TRBV14 to TRBJ2-7; no clear D. V lost 0 bases and J 0 bases, leaving 9 bases between the germline ends. There are 15 residues in the CDR3. Germline assignment: CDR1 SGHDN and CDR2 FVKESK. The chain's CDR3 is CASSQEVGSSYEQYF. CDR3 sequence (DNA): TGTGCCAGCAGCCAAGAAGTGGGCAGCTCCTACGAGCAGTACTTC. The entire variable domain, with the rest obtained from reference TRBV14 and TRBJ2-7, is as follows: EAGVTQFPSHSVIEKGQTVTLRCDPISGHDNLYWYRRVMGKEIKFLLHFVKESKQDESGMPNNRFLAERTGGTYSTLKVQPAELEDSGVYFCASSQEVGSSYEQYFGPGTRLTVT.

This clonotype was counted a few times. V gene TRBV28 combines with J gene TRBJ1-1, with a tentative D call TRBD1 (6 bases). This CDR3 contains 14 residues. Germline assignment: CDR1 MDHEN and CDR2 SYDVKM. Trimming cost V 5 bases and J 5 bases, with 15 bases left between them. CDR3 nucleotides: TGTGCCAGCAGTACCACAGGGAAATTGACTGAAGCTTTCTTT. Its protein product is CASSTTGKLTEAFF.

There are many counts of this clonotype. The chain uses TRBV20-1 and TRBJ2-3; TRBD2 agrees at 11 bases. The V and J ends lost 0 bases and 5 bases, in that order; junction bases with no gene match: 4. The CDR3 runs to 15 residues. Germline CDR1 and CDR2: DFQATT and SNEGSKA (reference sequence). As DNA, the CDR3 is TGCAGTGCTAGAGATTCCGGGACTAGCGGAGATACGCAGTATTTT. Translated: CSARDSGTSGDTQYF.

This clonotype has a count of ten or more. V and J are TRBV20-1 and TRBJ2-7, with 11 bases lining up with TRBD2. From germline, CDR1 is DFQATT and CDR2 SNEGSKA (reference sequence). This CDR3 spans 15 amino acids. The V and J ends lost 6 bases and 4 bases, in that order; junction bases with no gene match: 11. CDR3 sequence reads: CSAPQALAGGYEQYF. CDR3 in DNA: TGCAGTGCCCCCCAAGCTCTAGCGGGAGGATACGAGCAGTACTTC.

This clonotype was picked up a small number of times. This chain uses TRBV5-1 with TRBJ2-2; tentatively, D is TRBD2 (5 bases). The CDR3 length is 15 residues. Germline V gene data show CDR1 as SGHRS and CDR2 as YFSETQ. Trimming cost V 6 bases and J 4 bases, with 16 bases left between them. The CDR3 sequence: CASTDYERATGELFF. CDR3 DNA: TGCGCCAGCACCGACTACGAGCGAGCCACCGGGGAGCTGTTTTTT.

This clonotype has just a few counts. The rearrangement uses TRBV5-1 and TRBJ1-4; a possible D gene is TRBD1 (6 bases). The ends were cut back, 4 bases at V and 0 bases at J, with 16 bases in the middle. The CDR3 totals 17 residues. Germline V gene lookup returns CDR1 SGHRS and CDR2 YFSETQ. Here the CDR3 reads CASSPLTGFATNEKLFF. CDR3 nucleotide sequence: TGCGCCAGCAGCCCCCTTACAGGGTTTGCAACTAATGAAAAACTGTTTTTT.

This clonotype was seen many times. This chain links TRBV9 with TRBJ2-7; D is undetermined. Trimming left V 0 bases short and J 0 bases short, with 13 bases between. Germline V gives CDR1 SGDLS, CDR2 YYNGEE. CDR3 length equals 16 residues. CDR3 residues: CASSVAPAAFSYEQYF. In DNA form, the CDR3 reads TGTGCCAGCAGCGTAGCTCCGGCAGCCTTCTCCTACGAGCAGTACTTC. Variable domain in full (rest from reference TRBV9 and TRBJ2-7): DSGVTQTPKHLITATGQRVTLRCSPRSGDLSVYWYQQSLDQGLQFLIQYYNGEERAKGNILERFSAQQFPDLHSELNLSSLELGDSALYFCASSVAPAAFSYEQYFGPGTRLTVT.

This clonotype turned up a few times. The rearrangement uses TRBV7-2 and TRBJ2-7, with D unclear. The CDR3 sequence is 14 residues long. Germline V lookup: CDR1 SGHTA, CDR2 FQGNSA. The V end lost 2 bases, the J end lost 2 bases, and 10 bases lay between the germline ends. Here the CDR3 reads CASSLMLSAYEQYF. In nucleotides, the CDR3 is TGTGCCAGCAGCTTAATGCTTTCTGCCTACGAGCAGTACTTC.

This clonotype was counted many times. The CDR3 nucleotides read TGCAGTGCTCCAGATAATAGCGGGAGGGACAATGAGCAGTTCTTC. Translated, it gives CSAPDNSGRDNEQFF. The chain combines TRBV20-1 with TRBJ2-1; 11 bases map to TRBD2. The germline CDR1 and CDR2 sequences are DFQATT and SNEGSKA (reference sequence). The CDR3 extends over 15 amino acids. With 5 bases clipped from V and 5 bases from J, the junction kept 8 bases outside the gene matches.

The chain uses TRBV19 and TRBJ1-2, with D unclear. V was shortened by 0 bases and J by 4 bases, with 12 bases between the two germline ends. Germline lookup yields CDR1 LNHDA and CDR2 SQIVND (reference sequence). The CDR3 consists of 15 residues. As DNA, the CDR3 is TGTGCCAGTAGTATAGATCTCGGCAATCCCTATGGCTACACCTTC. It encodes CASSIDLGNPYGYTF.

With respect to this clonotype: This sequence may be a read error, since a much larger clone differs from it by one base. This chain links TRBV6-5 with TRBJ2-2; D gene ambiguous. In germline, CDR1 is MNHEY, CDR2 SVGAGI. The CDR3 length is 14 residues. With 4 bases removed from V and 0 bases from J, the gap between germline ends came to 6 bases. CDR3 in DNA: TGTGCCAGCAGTTCAAGCCCGAACACCGGGGAGCTGTTTTTT. It translates to CASSSSPNTGELFF.

The table lists this clonotype with a few counts. V gene TRBV19 combines with J gene TRBJ1-3; no definite D call. The CDR3 runs to 15 residues. V shed 7 bases and J shed 5 bases, with 18 bases lying between them. Germline CDR1 LNHDA, CDR2 SQIVND (reference sequence). The CDR3 region has the DNA TGTGCCAGTACTCGCGTCGTATTCGGCAGAAACACCATATATTTT. Its protein is CASTRVVFGRNTIYF.

This clonotype was seen ten or more times. This chain joins TRBV7-9 and TRBJ2-7; 9 bases fit TRBD2. The CDR3 has 15 residues. J lost 2 bases, V lost 5 bases, and 7 bases had no gene match. Germline V lookup: CDR1 SEHNR, CDR2 FQNEAQ (reference sequence). The CDR3, as DNA: TGTGCCAGCAGCACAAGCGGGAGGCTCGCCTACGAGCAGTACTTC. Amino acids: CASSTSGRLAYEQYF.